These 15 T cell receptor beta chains originate from one sample sequenced in a study of T cells in Graves' hyperthyroidism and ophthalmopathy. Amplified regions were TCR beta CDR3 sequences from RNA transcripts. In the first-round RT-PCR of the TCR CDR3, the HTBI primer set was used. TCRdb processed the multiplex PCR reads anew with MiXCR; each CDR3 protein has one entry. Seen here are hundreds of thousands of distinct CDR3 sequences, 35% to 40% observed once, and the top ten hold more than 7%. The specimen was blood. Source of these receptors: a man between 18 and 29 years old with Graves' hyperthyroidism.

This clonotype was detected a few times. The chain combines TRBV7-9 with TRBJ1-2; a possible D gene is TRBD1 (5 bases). CDR3 length equals 15 residues. Germline CDR1 and CDR2: SEHNR and FQNEAQ (reference sequence). V lost 5 bases to trimming and J lost 8 bases, with 21 bases between them. DNA for the CDR3: TGTGCCAGCAGCAGTCCGGGACGACCCTTCTTCGGCTACACCTTC. Translating gives CASSSPGRPFFGYTF.

V usage is TRBV7-9 and J usage is TRBJ1-5; D unresolved. CDR1 is SEHNR and CDR2 is FQNEAQ in the germline V gene (reference sequence). The CDR3 is 14 amino acids. Trimming took 5 bases from V and 7 from J, leaving 15 bases between them. CDR3 amino acids: CASSQDELEQPQHF. The CDR3 region has the DNA TGTGCCAGCAGCCAAGATGAGCTCGAGCAGCCCCAGCATTTT. The full variable domain, its missing parts supplied by reference TRBV7-9 and TRBJ1-5, is DTGVSQNPRHKITKRGQNVTFRCDPISEHNRLYWYRQTLGQGPEFLTYFQNEAQLEKSRLLSDRFSAERPKGSFSTLEIQRTEQGDSAMYLCASSQDELEQPQHFGDGTRLSIL.

This clonotype was recorded a few times. A read error may be the cause here, since a much bigger clone is one base away. The J gene is TRBJ2-5, the V gene TRBV7-8, with a weak D call TRBD2 (7 bases). Germline CDR1 and CDR2: SGHVS and FQNEAQ. V was cut by 6 bases and J by 4 bases, with 9 bases left in between. This CDR3 comprises 12 residues. CDR3 amino acids: CASSRGAETQYF. CDR3 DNA: TGTGCCAGCAGTCGGGGGGCAGAGACCCAGTACTTC.

The sample holds a few counts of this clonotype. The rearrangement uses TRBV24-1 and TRBJ2-7; 7 nucleotides line up with TRBD1. Trimming took 1 base from V and 7 from J; bases not matched to a gene: 18. The CDR3 sequence is 18 residues long. Germline V gene sequence: CDR1 KGHDR, CDR2 SFDVKD. The CDR3 coding sequence is TGTGCCACCAGTGATTTACCTTACTGGGACAGTCGGCATCATGAGCAGTACTTC. As protein: CATSDLPYWDSRHHEQYF.

This clonotype was found a few times. V and J are TRBV12-3 or TRBV12-4 and TRBJ1-2, with a possible D match to TRBD1 (5 bases). Trimming pared 1 base from V and 2 bases from J, leaving 8 bases between. This CDR3 spans 14 amino acids. CDR3 protein: CASSLGAGNYGYTF. The CDR3 DNA reads TGTGCCAGCAGTTTAGGAGCAGGGAACTATGGCTACACCTTC.

This clonotype was seen a few times. The chain links TRBV12-3 or TRBV12-4 to TRBJ1-1; unclear D gene. The CDR3 spans 14 residues. The germline V and J ends were trimmed by 5 bases and 3 bases, with 13 bases remaining between them. CDR3 region: CASSDWGFDTEAFF. CDR3 coding DNA: TGTGCCAGCAGTGACTGGGGTTTTGACACTGAAGCTTTCTTT.

This clonotype was seen more than once but under ten times. V is TRBV6-4 and J is TRBJ2-1; D not certain. This CDR3 spans 11 amino acids. Trimming shortened V by 2 bases and J by 5 bases, and 1 base separated the two germline ends. Germline V gives CDR1 MRHNA, CDR2 SNTAGT. Written as DNA, the CDR3 is TGTGCCAGCAGTGACCACAATGAGCAGTTCTTC. This translates into CASSDHNEQFF.

V is TRBV20-1 and J is TRBJ1-6, with D maybe TRBD1 (5 bases). V shed 3 bases and J shed 0 bases, with 15 bases lying between them. Germline V gene lookup returns CDR1 DFQATT and CDR2 SNEGSKA (reference sequence). The CDR3 extends over 17 amino acids. The CDR3 protein is CSASLRGLLSYNSPLHF. The CDR3 coding sequence is TGCAGTGCTAGCTTACGGGGCTTACTCTCCTATAATTCACCCCTCCACTTT.

This clonotype was detected many times. The chain links TRBV10-1 to TRBJ2-7; 8 bases are shared with TRBD2. There are 15 residues in the CDR3. Germline V gene lookup returns CDR1 WNHNN and CDR2 SYGVQD (reference sequence). Unmatched junction bases numbered 3, after V lost 0 bases and J lost 2 bases. The CDR3 DNA reads TGCGCCAGCAGTGAGTCTCCGGGGGGGGCCTACGAGCAGTACTTC. This sequence encodes CASSESPGGAYEQYF.

This clonotype came up a few times. The chain uses TRBV7-9 and TRBJ2-5; a weak D match, TRBD2 (6 bases). V dropped 11 bases and J dropped 1 base, with 17 bases sitting between them. This CDR3 is 14 amino acids long. Germline lookup yields CDR1 SEHNR and CDR2 FQNEAQ (reference sequence). The CDR3 loop reads CAGTSGDLQETQYF. The CDR3 coding sequence is TGTGCCGGGACTTCGGGGGACCTCCAAGAGACCCAGTACTTC.

V gene TRBV9 combines with J gene TRBJ2-7; 9 positions match TRBD1. This CDR3 is built from 14 residues. Germline V lookup: CDR1 SGDLS, CDR2 YYNGEE. The junction had 2 bases not matched to a gene; V was cut back by 0 bases and J by 4 bases. CDR3 protein: CASSVVDRGYEQYF. The CDR3 DNA sequence: TGTGCCAGCAGCGTAGTGGACAGGGGTTACGAGCAGTACTTC.

This clonotype has a handful of counts. The J gene is TRBJ1-5, the V gene TRBV4-2, with TRBD1 matching over 8 bases. J gave up 7 bases and V 0 bases, and 8 bases lay outside the gene matches. Germline V gene sequence: CDR1 LGHNA, CDR2 YNFKEQ. The CDR3 extends over 16 amino acids. This CDR3 is CASSQDPQGAGQPQHF. CDR3 coding DNA: TGTGCCAGCAGCCAAGATCCCCAGGGGGCAGGACAGCCCCAGCATTTT.

As DNA, the CDR3 is TGTGCCATCAGTGAGACAGAGCAGTACTTC. This encodes CAISETEQYF. The chain carries TRBV10-3 and TRBJ2-7; D ambiguous. The germline V gene encodes CDR1 ENHRY and CDR2 SYGVKD. This CDR3 spans 10 amino acids. Trimming shortened V by 2 bases and J by 7 bases, and 3 bases separated the two germline ends.

The CDR3 DNA reads as TGTGCCAGCAGCCCCCTGTGGAGTTCCTACGAGCAGTACTTC. Protein sequence: CASSPLWSSYEQYF. The chain recombines TRBV9 with TRBJ2-7, with D unresolved. From germline, CDR1 is SGDLS and CDR2 YYNGEE. The V end was cut by 4 bases, the J end by 1 base, with 12 bases between. This CDR3 has 14 amino acids.

The chain recombines TRBV9 with TRBJ1-2; 9 bases are a match to TRBD1. Germline lookup yields CDR1 SGDLS and CDR2 YYNGEE. J lost 4 bases, V lost 5 bases, and 6 bases had no gene match. This CDR3 contains 14 residues. As DNA, the CDR3 is TGTGCCAGCAGTGACGGGACAGGGATCTATGGCTACACCTTC. As protein: CASSDGTGIYGYTF.